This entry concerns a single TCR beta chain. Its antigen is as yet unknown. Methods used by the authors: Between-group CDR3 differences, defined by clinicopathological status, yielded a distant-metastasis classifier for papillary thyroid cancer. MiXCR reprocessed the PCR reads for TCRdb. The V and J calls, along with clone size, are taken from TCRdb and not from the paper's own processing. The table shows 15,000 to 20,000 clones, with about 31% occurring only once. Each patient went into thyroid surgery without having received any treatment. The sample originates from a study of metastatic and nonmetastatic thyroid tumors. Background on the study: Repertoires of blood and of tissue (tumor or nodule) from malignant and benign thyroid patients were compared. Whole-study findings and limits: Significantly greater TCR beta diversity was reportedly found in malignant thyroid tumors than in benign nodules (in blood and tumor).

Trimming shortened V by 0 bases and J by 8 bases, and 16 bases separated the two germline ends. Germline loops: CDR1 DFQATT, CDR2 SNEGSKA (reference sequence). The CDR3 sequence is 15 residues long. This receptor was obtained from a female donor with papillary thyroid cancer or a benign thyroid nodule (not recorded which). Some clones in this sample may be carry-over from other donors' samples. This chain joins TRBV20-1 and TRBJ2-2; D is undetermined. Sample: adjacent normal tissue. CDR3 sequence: CSARDSTDREGELFF. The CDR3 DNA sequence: TGCAGTGCTAGAGATAGTACAGACCGAGAAGGGGAGCTGTTTTTT.